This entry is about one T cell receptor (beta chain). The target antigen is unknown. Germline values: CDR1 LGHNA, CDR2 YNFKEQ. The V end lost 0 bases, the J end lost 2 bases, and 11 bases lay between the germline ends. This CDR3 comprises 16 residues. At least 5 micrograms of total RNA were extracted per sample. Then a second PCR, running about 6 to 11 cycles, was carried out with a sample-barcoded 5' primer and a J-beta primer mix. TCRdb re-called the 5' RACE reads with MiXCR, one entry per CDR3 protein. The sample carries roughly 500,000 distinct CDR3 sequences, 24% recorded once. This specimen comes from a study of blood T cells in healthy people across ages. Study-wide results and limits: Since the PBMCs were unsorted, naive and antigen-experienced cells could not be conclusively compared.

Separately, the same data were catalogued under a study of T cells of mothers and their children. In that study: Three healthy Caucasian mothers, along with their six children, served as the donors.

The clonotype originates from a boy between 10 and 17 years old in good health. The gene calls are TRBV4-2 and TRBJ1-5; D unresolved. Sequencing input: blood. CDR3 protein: CASSQDQAGRNQPQHF. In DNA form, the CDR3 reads TGTGCCAGCAGCCAAGATCAGGCAGGCCGCAATCAGCCCCAGCATTTT.